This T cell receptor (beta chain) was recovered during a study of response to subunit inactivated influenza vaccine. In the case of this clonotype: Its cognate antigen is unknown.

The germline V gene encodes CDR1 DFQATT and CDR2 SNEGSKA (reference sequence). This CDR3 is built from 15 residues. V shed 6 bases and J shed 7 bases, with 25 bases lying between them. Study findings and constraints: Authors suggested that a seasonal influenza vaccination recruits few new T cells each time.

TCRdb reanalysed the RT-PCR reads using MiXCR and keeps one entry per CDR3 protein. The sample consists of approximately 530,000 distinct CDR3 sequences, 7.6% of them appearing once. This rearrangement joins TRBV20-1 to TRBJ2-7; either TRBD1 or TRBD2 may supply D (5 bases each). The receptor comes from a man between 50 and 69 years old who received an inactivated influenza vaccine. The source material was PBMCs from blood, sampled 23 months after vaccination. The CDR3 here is CSASPAAVSWGEQYF. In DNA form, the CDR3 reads TGCAGTGCCTCTCCGGCGGCGGTCTCCTGGGGGGAGCAGTACTTC.